A single sample is the source of the 15 T cell receptor beta chains below, sequenced in a study of OX40 agonist ivuxolimab in advanced cancers. Data came from immunoSEQ multiplex PCR; TCRdb stores just in-frame clones and leaves some out. The table has around 62,000 clones, around 87% seen once. The source was CD4+ or CD8+ T cells sorted from blood, collected in a trial of the OX40 agonist ivuxolimab. These TCRs come from an adult with an advanced solid tumor such as melanoma, head and neck, liver or kidney cancer.

The genes are TRBV7-9 and TRBJ1-6; the match to TRBD1 covers 8 bases. CDR1 is SEHNR, CDR2 FQNEAQ, per germline (reference sequence). This CDR3 is built from 15 residues. The V gene end was trimmed by 5 bases and the J gene end by 10 bases; junction bases not matched to a gene: 10. The CDR3 nucleotides read TGTGCCAGCAGCAGCGGGACAGGATTGGGGTCACCCCTCCACTTT. Residues: CASSSGTGLGSPLHF.

This rearrangement joins TRBV7-8 to TRBJ2-7; 7 bases are a match to TRBD1. Trimming at V came to 1 base and at J to 2 bases, leaving 2 bases not matched to a gene. This CDR3 has 14 residues. Germline loops: CDR1 SGHVS, CDR2 FQNEAQ. The CDR3 loop reads CASSLGDRPYEQYF. DNA for the CDR3: TGTGCCAGCAGCTTAGGGGACAGACCCTACGAGCAGTACTTC.

V usage is TRBV2 and J usage is TRBJ2-2; 11 bases agree with TRBD2. The germline V gene has CDR1 SNHLY and CDR2 FYNNEI. Trimming took 4 bases from V and 8 from J; bases not matched to a gene: 0. There are 13 residues in the CDR3. The CDR3 DNA reads TGTGCCAGCAGTGGGACTAGCGGGGGGGAGCTGTTTTTT. It yields the protein CASSGTSGGELFF.

On this clone: Compared with germline, one end of the junction differs, possibly owing to a read error. The V gene is TRBV10-2, the J gene TRBJ1-3; D is possibly TRBD1 (6 bases). The CDR3 extends over 13 amino acids. CDR1 is WSHSY and CDR2 is SAAADI in the germline V gene. Written as DNA, the CDR3 is TGCGCCAGCAGTGGTTCCTTGAGGGCAGGGGAGAATTTT. It specifies CASSGSLRAGENF.

The gene calls are TRBV6-1 and TRBJ1-1; D unresolved. The V gene's germline CDR1 is MNHNS and CDR2 SASEGT. Trimming left V 6 bases short and J 5 bases short, with 13 bases between. CDR3 length: 13 amino acids. The CDR3 here is CASSRSRGTEAFF. CDR3 nucleotides: TGTGCCAGCAGCCGGTCGCGGGGTACTGAAGCTTTCTTT.

This clone was seen a single time. The chain is built from TRBV4-3 and TRBJ1-2; TRBD1 aligns across 12 bases. The CDR3 consists of 17 residues. Germline V gene lookup returns CDR1 LGHNA and CDR2 YSLEER. After removal of 1 base from V and 8 bases from J, the junction contained 11 bases not matched to a gene. This CDR3 is CASSQGPPGQGARGYTF. DNA for the CDR3: TGCGCCAGCAGCCAAGGTCCTCCGGGACAGGGGGCGCGCGGCTACACCTTC.

The genes are TRBV5-6 and TRBJ2-5, with D perhaps TRBD2 (6 bases). Germline-derived CDR1 and CDR2 are SGHDT and YYEEEE. Trimming pared 4 bases from V and 0 bases from J, leaving 16 bases between. The CDR3 contains 16 residues. The CDR3 sequence is CASSAKIREYQETQYF. The CDR3 DNA sequence: TGTGCCAGCAGCGCTAAAATCCGGGAGTACCAAGAGACCCAGTACTTC.

The CDR3 region is CASSSGQGKYEQYF. CDR3 DNA sequence: TGTGCCAGCAGCTCGGGACAGGGGAAGTACGAGCAGTACTTC. The gene calls are TRBV7-6 and TRBJ2-5; 10 positions match TRBD1. Judging by the DNA end, TRBJ2-7 fits better; the J call may be wrong. The germline gives CDR1 SGHVS, CDR2 FNYEAQ. The CDR3 extends over 14 amino acids.

This rearrangement joins TRBV5-4 to TRBJ2-5, with a tentative D call TRBD2 (6 bases). CDR1 SGHNT and CDR2 YYREEE come from the germline V gene (reference sequence). CDR3 length: 14 residues. Between the trimmed V and J ends, which lost 0 bases and 5 bases, there was a span of 11 bases. CDR3 loop: CASSLGTSRETQYF. The CDR3 DNA reads as TGTGCCAGCAGCTTGGGTACTAGCAGGGAGACCCAGTACTTC.

V usage is TRBV7-2 and J usage is TRBJ2-7, with D maybe TRBD1 (6 bases). The CDR3 covers 14 residues. Trimming stripped 5 bases from V and 4 bases from J, with 15 bases between. The germline V gene has CDR1 SGHTA and CDR2 FQGNSA. This CDR3 is CASSPYKGVYEQYF. For the CDR3, the DNA is TGTGCCAGCAGCCCGTATAAGGGGGTTTACGAGCAGTACTTC.

V gene TRBV4-3 combines with J gene TRBJ1-4; 9 bases match TRBD1. The trim removed 4 bases at V and 7 bases at J, leaving 1 base unmatched. The CDR3 extends over 13 amino acids. The germline gives CDR1 LGHNA, CDR2 YSLEER. Here the CDR3 DNA reads TGCGCCAGCAGCCGGGACAGGGTTGAAAAACTGTTTTTT. It encodes CASSRDRVEKLFF.

This clone occurred a few times. This chain connects TRBV4-2 to TRBJ2-2; D might be TRBD1 or TRBD2, each matching 5 bases. The V end lost 0 bases, the J end lost 8 bases, and 10 bases lay between the germline ends. Germline V gives CDR1 LGHNA, CDR2 YNFKEQ. This CDR3 is 14 amino acids long. The CDR3 coding sequence is TGTGCCAGCAGCCAAGAGGGGACCTCAGGGGAGCTGTTTTTT. Amino acids: CASSQEGTSGELFF.

Only a few counts were recorded for this clone. The genes are TRBV19 and TRBJ1-5; no definite D call. CDR3 length equals 15 residues. V was cut by 7 bases and J by 1 base, with 14 bases left in between. Looked up from germline, CDR1 is LNHDA and CDR2 is SQIVND (reference sequence). CDR3 region: CASTQNLGSNQPQHF. The CDR3 nucleotides read TGTGCCAGTACCCAGAATTTGGGGAGCAATCAGCCCCAGCATTTT.

The chain uses TRBV5-1 and TRBJ1-1, with D possibly matching TRBD1 (6 bases). With 4 bases removed from V and 8 bases from J, the gap between germline ends came to 12 bases. This CDR3 comprises 12 residues. The germline gives CDR1 SGHRS, CDR2 YFSETQ. CDR3 region: CASSLNRVEAFF. The DNA of the CDR3 is TGCGCCAGCAGCCTAAACAGGGTCGAAGCTTTCTTT.

V and J are TRBV15 and TRBJ2-3; 9 nucleotides line up with TRBD2. This CDR3 region has 15 residues. From germline, CDR1 is LNHNV and CDR2 YYDKDF (reference sequence). The ends lost 3 bases at V and 1 base at J; junction bases unmatched: 2. CDR3 residues: CATSSSSGGTDTQYF. CDR3 DNA sequence: TGTGCCACCAGCAGTTCTAGCGGGGGCACAGATACGCAGTATTTT. Complete variable domain (other parts from reference TRBV15 and TRBJ2-3): DAMVIQNPRYQVTQFGKPVTLSCSQTLNHNVMYWYQQKSSQAPKLLFHYYDKDFNNEADTPDNFQSRRPNTSFCFLDIRSPGLGDTAMYLCATSSSSGGTDTQYFGPGTRLTVL.